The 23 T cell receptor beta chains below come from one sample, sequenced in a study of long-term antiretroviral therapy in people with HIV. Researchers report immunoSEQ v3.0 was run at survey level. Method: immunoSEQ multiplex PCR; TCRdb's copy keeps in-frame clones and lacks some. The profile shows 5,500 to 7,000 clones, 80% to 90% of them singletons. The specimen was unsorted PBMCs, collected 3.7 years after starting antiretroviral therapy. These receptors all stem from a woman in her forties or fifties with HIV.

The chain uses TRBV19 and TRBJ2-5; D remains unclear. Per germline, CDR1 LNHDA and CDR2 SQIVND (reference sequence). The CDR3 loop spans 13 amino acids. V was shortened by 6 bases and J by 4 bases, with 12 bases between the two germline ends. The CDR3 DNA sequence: TGTGCCAGTAGCCCCGACGGTGGAGAGACCCAGTACTTC. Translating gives CASSPDGGETQYF. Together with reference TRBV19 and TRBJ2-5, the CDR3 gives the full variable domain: DGGITQSPKYLFRKEGQNVTLSCEQNLNHDAMYWYRQDPGQGLRLIYYSQIVNDFQKGDIAEGYSVSREKKESFPLTVTSAQKNPTAFYLCASSPDGGETQYFGPGTRLLVL.

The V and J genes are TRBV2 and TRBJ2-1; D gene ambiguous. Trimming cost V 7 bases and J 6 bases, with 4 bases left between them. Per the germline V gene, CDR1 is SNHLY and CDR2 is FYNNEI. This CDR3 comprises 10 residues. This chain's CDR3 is CASKLNEQFF. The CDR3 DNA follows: TGTGCCAGCAAACTCAATGAGCAGTTCTTC.

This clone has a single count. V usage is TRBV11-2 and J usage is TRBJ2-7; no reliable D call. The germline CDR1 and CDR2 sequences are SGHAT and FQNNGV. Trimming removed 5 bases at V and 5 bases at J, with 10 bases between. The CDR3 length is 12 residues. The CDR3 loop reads CASSPQAHEQYF. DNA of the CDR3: TGTGCCAGCAGCCCCCAGGCCCACGAGCAGTACTTC.

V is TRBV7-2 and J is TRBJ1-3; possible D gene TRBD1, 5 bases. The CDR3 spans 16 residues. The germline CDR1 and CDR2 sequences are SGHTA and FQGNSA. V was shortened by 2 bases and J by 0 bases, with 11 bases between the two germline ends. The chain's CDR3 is CASSLWDAGSGNTIYF. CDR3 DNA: TGTGCCAGCAGCTTATGGGACGCGGGCTCTGGAAACACCATATATTTT.

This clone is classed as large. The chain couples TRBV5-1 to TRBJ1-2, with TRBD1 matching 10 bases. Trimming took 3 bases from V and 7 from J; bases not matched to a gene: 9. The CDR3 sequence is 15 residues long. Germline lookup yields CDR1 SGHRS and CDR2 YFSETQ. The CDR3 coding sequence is TGCGCCAGCAGCTACAGCCGGGACAGGGGACTTGGCTACACCTTC. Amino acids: CASSYSRDRGLGYTF.

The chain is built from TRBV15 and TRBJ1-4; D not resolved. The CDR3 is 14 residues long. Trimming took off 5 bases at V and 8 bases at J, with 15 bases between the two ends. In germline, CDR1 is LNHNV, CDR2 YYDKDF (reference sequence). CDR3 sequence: CATSPRANREKLFF. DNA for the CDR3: TGTGCCACCAGCCCGAGGGCGAACCGGGAAAAACTGTTTTTT.

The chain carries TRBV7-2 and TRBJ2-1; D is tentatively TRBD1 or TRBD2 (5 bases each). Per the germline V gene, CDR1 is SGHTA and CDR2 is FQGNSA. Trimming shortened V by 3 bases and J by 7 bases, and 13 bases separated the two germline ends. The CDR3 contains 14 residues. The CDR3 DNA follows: TGTGCCAGCAGCTTCCACCGAGGGGAGAATGAGCAGTTCTTC. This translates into CASSFHRGENEQFF.

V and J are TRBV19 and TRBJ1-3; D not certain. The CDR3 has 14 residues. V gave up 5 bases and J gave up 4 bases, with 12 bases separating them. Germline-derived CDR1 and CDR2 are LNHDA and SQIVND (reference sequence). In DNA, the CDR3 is TGTGCCAGTAGTGCTGGGCCAGCGGGAAACACCATATATTTT. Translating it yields CASSAGPAGNTIYF.

In DNA form, the CDR3 reads TGTGCCAGTAGTATGGGACTAGCGGACCAGTTGGAGCAGTACTTC. Protein product: CASSMGLADQLEQYF. The chain uses TRBV19 and TRBJ2-7, with 11 bases lining up with TRBD2. CDR1 is LNHDA and CDR2 is SQIVND in the germline V gene (reference sequence). The CDR3 covers 15 residues. Unmatched junction bases numbered 8, after V lost 3 bases and J lost 7 bases.

In nucleotides, the CDR3 is TGTGCCAGCAGCTTAAGCCTAGCAACCACAGATACGCAGTATTTT. The encoded protein is CASSLSLATTDTQYF. The V gene is TRBV7-3, the J gene TRBJ2-3, with D possibly being TRBD2 (5 bases). The germline CDR1 and CDR2 sequences are SGHTA and FQGTGA. V was trimmed by 1 base and J by 2 bases, leaving 10 bases between them. This CDR3 has 15 residues.

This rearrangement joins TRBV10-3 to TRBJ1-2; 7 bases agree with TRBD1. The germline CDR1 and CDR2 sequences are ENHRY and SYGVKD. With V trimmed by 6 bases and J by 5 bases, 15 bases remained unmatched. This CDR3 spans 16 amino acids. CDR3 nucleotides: TGTGCCATCAGGGGGACAGAGGGGCCGGTGTGGTATGGCTACACCTTC. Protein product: CAIRGTEGPVWYGYTF.

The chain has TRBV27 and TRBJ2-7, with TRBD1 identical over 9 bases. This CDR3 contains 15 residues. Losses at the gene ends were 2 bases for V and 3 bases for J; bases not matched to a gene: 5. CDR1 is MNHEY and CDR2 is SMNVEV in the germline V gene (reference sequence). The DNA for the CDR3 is TGTGCCAGCAGTTTAAGGGACAGGGCTTACTACGAGCAGTACTTC. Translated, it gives CASSLRDRAYYEQYF.

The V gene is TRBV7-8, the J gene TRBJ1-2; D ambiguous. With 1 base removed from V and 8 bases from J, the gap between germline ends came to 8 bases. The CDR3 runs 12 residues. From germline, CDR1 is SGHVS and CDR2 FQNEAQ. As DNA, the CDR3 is TGTGCCAGCAGCTTAGGGAAGGAGGGCTACACCTTC. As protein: CASSLGKEGYTF.

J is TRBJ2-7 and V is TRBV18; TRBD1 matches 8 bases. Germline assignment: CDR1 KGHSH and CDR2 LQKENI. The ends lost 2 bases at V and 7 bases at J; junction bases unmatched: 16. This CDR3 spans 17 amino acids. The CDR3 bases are TGTGCCAGCTCACCATATCTCTCAGGGCAGGGGGCCGAGGAGCAGTACTTC. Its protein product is CASSPYLSGQGAEEQYF.

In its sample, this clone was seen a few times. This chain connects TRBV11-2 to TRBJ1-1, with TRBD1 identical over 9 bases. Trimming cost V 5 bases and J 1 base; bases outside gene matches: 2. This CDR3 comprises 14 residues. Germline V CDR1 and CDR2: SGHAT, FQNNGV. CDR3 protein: CASSPQGANTEAFF. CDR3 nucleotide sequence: TGTGCCAGCAGCCCACAGGGGGCGAACACTGAAGCTTTCTTT.

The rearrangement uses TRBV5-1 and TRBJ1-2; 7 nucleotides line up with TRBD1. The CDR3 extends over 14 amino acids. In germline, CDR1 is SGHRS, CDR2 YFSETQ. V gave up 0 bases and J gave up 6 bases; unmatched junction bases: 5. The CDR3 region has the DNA TGCGCCAGCAGCTTGGATTACAGGGGCAATGGCTACACCTTC. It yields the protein CASSLDYRGNGYTF.

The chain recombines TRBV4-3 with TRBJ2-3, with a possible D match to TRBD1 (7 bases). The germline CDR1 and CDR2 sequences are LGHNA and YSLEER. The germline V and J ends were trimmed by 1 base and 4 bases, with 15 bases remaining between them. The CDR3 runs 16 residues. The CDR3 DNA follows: TGCGCCAGCAGCCAAGGCAGGGGGGCGCGGTCAGATACGCAGTATTTT. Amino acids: CASSQGRGARSDTQYF.

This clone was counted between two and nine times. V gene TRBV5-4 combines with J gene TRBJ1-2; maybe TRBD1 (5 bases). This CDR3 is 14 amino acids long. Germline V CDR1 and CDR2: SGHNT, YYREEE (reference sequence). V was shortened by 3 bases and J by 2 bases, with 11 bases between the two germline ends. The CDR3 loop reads CASSSYGANYGYTF. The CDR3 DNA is TGTGCCAGCAGCTCTTATGGGGCAAACTATGGCTACACCTTC.

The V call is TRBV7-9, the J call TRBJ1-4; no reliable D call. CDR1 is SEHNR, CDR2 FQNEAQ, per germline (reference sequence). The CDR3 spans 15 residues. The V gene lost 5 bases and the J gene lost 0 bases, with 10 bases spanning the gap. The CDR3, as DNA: TGTGCCAGCAGCCCAGGACCGCCAACTAATGAAAAACTGTTTTTT. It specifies CASSPGPPTNEKLFF.

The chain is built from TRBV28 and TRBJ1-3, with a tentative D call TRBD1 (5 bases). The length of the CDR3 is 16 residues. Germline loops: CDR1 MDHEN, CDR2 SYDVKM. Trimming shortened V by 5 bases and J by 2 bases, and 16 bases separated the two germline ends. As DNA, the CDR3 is TGTGCCAGCAGTCCAGGGTTAACTGGGACTGGAAACACCATATATTTT. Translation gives CASSPGLTGTGNTIYF. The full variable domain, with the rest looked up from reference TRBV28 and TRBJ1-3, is DVKVTQSSRYLVKRTGEKVFLECVQDMDHENMFWYRQDPGLGLRLIYFSYDVKMKEKGDIPEGYSVSREKKERFSLILESASTNQTSMYLCASSPGLTGTGNTIYFGEGSWLTVV.

The CDR3 protein is CARAGENTDTQYF. CDR3 sequence (DNA): TGTGCCAGAGCGGGAGAGAACACAGATACGCAGTATTTT. J is TRBJ2-3 and V is TRBV2, with TRBD2 matching 8 bases. Trimming removed 9 bases from V and 2 bases from J; junction bases left unmatched: 4. Germline lookup yields CDR1 SNHLY and CDR2 FYNNEI. CDR3 size: 13 residues.

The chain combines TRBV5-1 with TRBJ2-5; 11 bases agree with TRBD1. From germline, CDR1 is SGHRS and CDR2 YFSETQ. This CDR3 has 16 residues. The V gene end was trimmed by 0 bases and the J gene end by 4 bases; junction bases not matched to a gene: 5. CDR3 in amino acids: CASSLGTGGDGETQYF. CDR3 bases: TGCGCCAGCAGCTTGGGGACAGGGGGCGACGGAGAGACCCAGTACTTC.

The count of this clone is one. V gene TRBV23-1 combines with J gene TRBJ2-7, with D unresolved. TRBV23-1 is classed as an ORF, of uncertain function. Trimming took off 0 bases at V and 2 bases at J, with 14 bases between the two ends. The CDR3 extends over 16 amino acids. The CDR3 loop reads CASSQSVPWDTYEQYF. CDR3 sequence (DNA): TGCGCCAGCAGTCAATCCGTTCCGTGGGATACCTACGAGCAGTACTTC.